Detailed here is one T cell receptor (beta chain). V lost 2 bases, J lost 0 bases, and 11 bases lay in between. This CDR3 spans 16 amino acids. Germline assignment: CDR1 LNHNV and CDR2 YYDKDF (reference sequence). This specimen belongs to a study of blood T cell repertoires in COVID-19. Study as a whole: Spain, Italy and the United States supplied samples that represented acute and convalescent COVID-19. Sample material is recorded as cDNA or gDNA derived from T cells, B-cell-depleted T cells, or PBMCs.

In the study's own analysis: Estimation of nucleated cell counts was performed using reference gene primer amplification. The data were produced by immunoSEQ multiplex PCR, yet TCRdb's version contains in-frame clones alone and is incomplete. V and J calls and clone size are as listed in that table; D and trimming were resolved from the DNA. The sample consists of roughly 200,000 clones, around three quarters of them appearing once. The clonotype originates from a woman between 65 and 79 years old with acute or convalescent COVID-19. The V gene is TRBV15, the J gene TRBJ2-1; D is uncertain. Material: peripheral blood. The CDR3 sequence: CATSRTQTSSYNEQFF. CDR3 bases: TGTGCCACCAGCAGAACACAGACCAGCTCCTACAATGAGCAGTTCTTC.